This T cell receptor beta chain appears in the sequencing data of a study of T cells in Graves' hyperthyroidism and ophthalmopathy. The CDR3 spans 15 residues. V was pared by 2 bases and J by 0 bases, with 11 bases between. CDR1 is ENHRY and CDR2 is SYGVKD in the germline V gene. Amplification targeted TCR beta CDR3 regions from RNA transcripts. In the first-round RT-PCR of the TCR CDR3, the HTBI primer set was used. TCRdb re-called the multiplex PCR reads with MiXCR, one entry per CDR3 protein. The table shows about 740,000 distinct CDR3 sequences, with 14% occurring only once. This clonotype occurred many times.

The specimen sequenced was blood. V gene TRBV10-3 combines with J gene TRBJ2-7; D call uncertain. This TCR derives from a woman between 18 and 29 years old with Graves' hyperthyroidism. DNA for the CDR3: TGTGCCATCAGTGAGATAGCAGGAAACTCCTACGAGCAGTACTTC. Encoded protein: CAISEIAGNSYEQYF.